This T cell receptor beta chain was found in a study of blood T cell repertoires in COVID-19 (dated by TCRdb to 2020 to 2021). Study-level background: Samples covering the acute and convalescent phases of COVID-19 were provided by collaborators in the United States, Italy and Spain. The prospective study material was composed of cDNA or gDNA derived from T cells, B-cell-depleted T cells, or PBMCs. The repertoires were made available in a free public database intended to serve as a resource for research on the immune response to SARS-CoV-2. The sample metadata nearly always contained a de-identified subject ID, COVID-19 status, age in years and sex. Samples were obtained from the ongoing ImmuneRACE study (first 160 participants) and from approximately 1,200 subjects provided by 6 global collaborators. Deeply sampled blood TCRbeta repertoires from subjects exposed to, actively infected with, or recovered from COVID-19 were included in the dataset. Where available, HLA class I and class II types were taken from metadata supplied by the sample provider and were not determined by assay-based typing. General study outcomes and caveats: The quantity of clinical and demographic metadata differed by source and by participant and was supplied without curation.

Details on this clone: What antigen it recognizes has not been identified. No base-level quality is on record; no much larger clone is a single base apart.

In Seattle, one collaborating source enrolled patients while the infection was active and tracked those patients longitudinally over the course of disease. The collaborating institutions used their own protocols to collect whole blood in K2EDTA tubes. For TCRbeta analysis, collaborators shipped samples as frozen whole blood, isolated PBMCs, or DNA extracted from either of those sample types. Compared with germline, V lacks 3 bases and J lacks 1 base; bases without a gene match: 10. The germline V gene (reference sequence) gives CDR1 as SEHNR and CDR2 as FQNEAQ. Measured from the cysteine to the phenylalanine, the CDR3 is 18 residues long. CDR3 DNA is the only sequence kept; it has 54 bases, read in frame from the first base. TCRbeta CDR3 regions were amplified from genomic DNA by means of the immunoSEQ Assay, a bias-controlled multiplex PCR. In the paper's pipeline: Within the assay, amplification of reference gene primers was used to estimate how many nucleated cells each sample contained. To quantify the absolute abundance of each unique TCRbeta CDR3 rearrangement, sequence reads were collapsed and filtered. For each sample, productive Simpson clonality was calculated as the square root of Simpson's diversity index over productive rearrangements. Held by TCRdb, this immuneACCESS table contains in-frame sequences only and omits some clones. Under half of the omission traces to an unresolved V gene where checked; the cause of the rest is unknown. That table supplies the V and J calls and clone size; D and trimming were determined from the DNA. The sample table contains 54,000 or so clones; only one count was recorded for roughly four fifths of them. The top ten clonotypes cover around 10% of the sample.

The source of this sequence is a man older than 75 with COVID-19, enrolled during active disease. The chain is encoded by TRBV7-9 joined to TRBJ1-1; 11 of the junction bases match TRBD1. Specimen: peripheral blood. The CDR3 protein is CASSFDLAGTGGNTEAFF. The nucleotide sequence reads TGTGCCAGCAGCTTTGACTTAGCTGGGACAGGGGGGAACACTGAAGCTTTCTTT.